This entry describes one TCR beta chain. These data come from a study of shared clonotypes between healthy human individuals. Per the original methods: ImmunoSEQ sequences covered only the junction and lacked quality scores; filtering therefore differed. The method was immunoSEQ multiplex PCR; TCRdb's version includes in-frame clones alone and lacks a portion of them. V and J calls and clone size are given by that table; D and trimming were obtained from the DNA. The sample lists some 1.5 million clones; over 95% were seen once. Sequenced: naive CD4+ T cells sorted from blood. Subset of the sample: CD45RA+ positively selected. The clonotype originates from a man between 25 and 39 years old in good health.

CDR3 amino acids: CASSQDGTGGSLAEQFF. CDR3 coding DNA: TGTGCCAGCAGCCAAGATGGGACTGGCGGGAGCCTGGCTGAGCAGTTCTTC. The rearrangement links TRBV14 to TRBJ2-1; TRBD2 matches 7 bases. CDR3 length: 17 amino acids. V dropped 0 bases and J dropped 9; count of bases not matched to a gene: 14. Germline V gene data show CDR1 as SGHDN and CDR2 as FVKESK.